The 4 T cell receptor beta chains below all came from one sample that was sequenced in a study of blood T cell repertoires in COVID-19. This table comes from immunoSEQ multiplex PCR, and its TCRdb copy is limited to in-frame clones, with some not included. Of some 52,000 clones in the sample, roughly 87% were seen once. The sample taken for sequencing was peripheral blood. The receptors originated from a human donor with active COVID-19. The donor label of this sample is uncertain.

The CDR3 sequence: CASSLGITSEVGELFF. The CDR3 coding sequence is TGTGCCAGCAGCTTAGGTATTACCTCAGAGGTCGGGGAGCTGTTTTTT. This chain uses TRBV7-2 with TRBJ2-2; D is unresolved. The V gene's germline CDR1 is SGHTA and CDR2 FQGNSA. Deletions cut 1 base from V and 7 bases from J, with 16 bases between. The CDR3 sequence is 16 residues long.

The chain combines TRBV7-2 with TRBJ2-3, with D uncertain. CDR3 length: 13 amino acids. From germline, CDR1 is SGHTA and CDR2 FQGNSA. V lost 6 bases and J 4 bases, leaving 11 bases between the germline ends. CDR3 bases: TGTGCCAGCAGTTCCTTCTCAGCAGATACGCAGTATTTT. The encoded protein is CASSSFSADTQYF.

The V gene is TRBV11-2, the J gene TRBJ2-7; D may be TRBD2 (6 bases). CDR1 is SGHAT, CDR2 FQNNGV, per germline. V lost 3 bases, J lost 2 bases, and 11 bases lay in between. The CDR3 sequence is 14 residues long. CDR3 sequence (DNA): TGTGCCAGCAGCTTTTACGGGGGAGCCTACGAGCAGTACTTC. Its translation is CASSFYGGAYEQYF.

The rearrangement joins TRBV6-2 or TRBV6-3 to TRBJ1-5, with TRBD1 matching over 9 bases. The CDR3 sequence is 15 residues long. The V gene's germline CDR1 is MNHEY and CDR2 SVGEGT. With 5 bases clipped from V and 7 bases from J, the junction kept 9 bases outside the gene matches. The CDR3 loop is CASSPRTGVLQPQHF. Written as DNA, the CDR3 is TGTGCCAGCAGTCCAAGGACAGGGGTTCTCCAGCCCCAGCATTTT.